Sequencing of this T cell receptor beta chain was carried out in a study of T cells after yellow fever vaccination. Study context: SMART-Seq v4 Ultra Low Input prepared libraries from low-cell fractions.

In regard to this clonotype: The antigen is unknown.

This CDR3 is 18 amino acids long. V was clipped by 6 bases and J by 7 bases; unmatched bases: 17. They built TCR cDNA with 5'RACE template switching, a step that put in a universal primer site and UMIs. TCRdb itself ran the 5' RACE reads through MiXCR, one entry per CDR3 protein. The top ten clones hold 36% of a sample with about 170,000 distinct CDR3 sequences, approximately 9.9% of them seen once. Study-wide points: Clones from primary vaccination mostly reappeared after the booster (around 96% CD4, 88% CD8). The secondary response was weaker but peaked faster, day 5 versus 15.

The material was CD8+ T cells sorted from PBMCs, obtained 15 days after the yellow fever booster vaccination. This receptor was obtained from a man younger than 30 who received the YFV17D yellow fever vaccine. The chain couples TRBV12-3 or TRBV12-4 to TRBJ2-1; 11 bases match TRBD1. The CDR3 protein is CASSLLGQGGLEGNEQFF. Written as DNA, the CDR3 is TGTGCCAGCAGCCTCCTGGGACAGGGGGGATTAGAAGGAAATGAGCAGTTCTTC.